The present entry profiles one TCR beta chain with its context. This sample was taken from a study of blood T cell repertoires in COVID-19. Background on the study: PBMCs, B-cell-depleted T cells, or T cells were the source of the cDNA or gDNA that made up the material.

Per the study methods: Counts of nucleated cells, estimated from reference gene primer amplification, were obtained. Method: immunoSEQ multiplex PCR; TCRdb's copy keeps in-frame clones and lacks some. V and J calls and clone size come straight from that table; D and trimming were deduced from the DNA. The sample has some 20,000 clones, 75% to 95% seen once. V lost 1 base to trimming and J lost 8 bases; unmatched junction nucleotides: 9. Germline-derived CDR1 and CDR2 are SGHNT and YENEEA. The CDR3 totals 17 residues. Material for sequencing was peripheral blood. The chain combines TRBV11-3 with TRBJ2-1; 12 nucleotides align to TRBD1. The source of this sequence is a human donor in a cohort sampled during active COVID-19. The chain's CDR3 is CASSLVGPGQGAHEQFF. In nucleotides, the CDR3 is TGTGCCAGCAGCTTAGTGGGGCCGGGACAGGGGGCCCATGAGCAGTTCTTC.